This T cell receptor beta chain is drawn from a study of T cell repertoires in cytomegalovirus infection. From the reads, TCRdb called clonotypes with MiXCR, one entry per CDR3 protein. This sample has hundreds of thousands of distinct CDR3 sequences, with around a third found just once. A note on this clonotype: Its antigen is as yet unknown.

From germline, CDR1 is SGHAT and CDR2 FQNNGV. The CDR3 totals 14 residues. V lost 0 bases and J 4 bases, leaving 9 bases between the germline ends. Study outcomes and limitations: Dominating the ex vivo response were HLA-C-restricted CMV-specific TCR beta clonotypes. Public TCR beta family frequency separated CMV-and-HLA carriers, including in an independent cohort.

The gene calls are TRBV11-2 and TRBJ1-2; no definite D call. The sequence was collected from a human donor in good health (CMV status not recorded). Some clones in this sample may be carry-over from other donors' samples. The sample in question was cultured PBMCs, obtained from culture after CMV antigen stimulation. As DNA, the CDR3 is TGTGCCAGCAGCTTAGACGGGCTGCCCTATGGCTACACCTTC. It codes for CASSLDGLPYGYTF. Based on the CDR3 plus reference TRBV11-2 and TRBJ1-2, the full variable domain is EAGVAQSPRYKIIEKRQSVAFWCNPISGHATLYWYQQILGQGPKLLIQFQNNGVVDDSQLPKDRFSAERLKGVDSTLKIQPAKLEDSAVYLCASSLDGLPYGYTFGSGTRLTVV.